These 31 T cell receptor beta chains originate from one sample sequenced in a study of blood T cell repertoires in COVID-19. Assay used: immunoSEQ multiplex PCR; TCRdb lists only in-frame clones, some missing. Among roughly 150,000 clones listed, around 89% were seen once. Sequencing input: peripheral blood. Receptor source: a man aged 18 to 35 with COVID-19, enrolled during active disease.

The table lists this clone with a count of one. The rearrangement links TRBV4-2 to TRBJ2-1; 8 nucleotides match TRBD1. Trimming removed 3 bases from V and 3 bases from J; junction bases left unmatched: 10. This CDR3 has 17 amino acids. The germline V gene has CDR1 LGHNA and CDR2 YNFKEQ. DNA of the CDR3: TGTGCCAGCAGCCAGGCGACAGGGGAGTGGGACTACAATGAGCAGTTCTTC. This encodes CASSQATGEWDYNEQFF.

The chain employs TRBV27 and TRBJ2-7; TRBD1 matches 8 bases. After removal of 8 bases from V and 3 bases from J, the junction contained 9 bases not matched to a gene. Per the germline V gene, CDR1 is MNHEY and CDR2 is SMNVEV (reference sequence). The CDR3 is 14 amino acids. For the CDR3, the DNA is TGTGCCAGCCGATTACAGGGGACAGGCTACGAGCAGTACTTC. Translated, it gives CASRLQGTGYEQYF.

V is TRBV5-4 and J is TRBJ2-7; possibly TRBD1 for D (6 bases). Trimming pared 3 bases from V and 7 bases from J, leaving 11 bases between. CDR1 is SGHNT and CDR2 is YYREEE in the germline V gene (reference sequence). The CDR3 loop spans 12 amino acids. CDR3 coding DNA: TGTGCCAGCAGCTGGGACAACGTGGAGCAGTACTTC. Its protein is CASSWDNVEQYF.

The chain is built from TRBV5-4 and TRBJ2-5, with unresolved D. V was shortened by 7 bases and J by 2 bases, with 12 bases between the two germline ends. This CDR3 spans 13 amino acids. Germline CDR1 and CDR2: SGHNT and YYREEE (reference sequence). CDR3 loop: CASEAAGQETQYF. The CDR3, as DNA: TGTGCCAGCGAGGCCGCCGGGCAAGAGACCCAGTACTTC.

V gene TRBV7-6 combines with J gene TRBJ1-5, with 8 bases lining up with TRBD1. The CDR3 sequence is 15 residues long. The germline CDR1 and CDR2 sequences are SGHVS and FNYEAQ. V was pared by 5 bases and J by 6 bases, with 9 bases of the junction left unmatched. The CDR3 spells CASSARQGRGQPQHF. The CDR3 DNA reads as TGTGCCAGCAGCGCCCGACAGGGGAGGGGTCAGCCCCAGCATTTT.

The V and J genes are TRBV27 and TRBJ2-3; 12 nucleotides line up with TRBD2. The V gene end was trimmed by 6 bases and the J gene end by 0 bases; junction bases not matched to a gene: 10. Germline CDR1 MNHEY, CDR2 SMNVEV (reference sequence). The CDR3 sequence is 18 residues long. The CDR3 nucleotides read TGTGCCAGCAGAGGACTAGCGGGACCACGCACTAGCACAGATACGCAGTATTTT. As protein: CASRGLAGPRTSTDTQYF.

The chain uses TRBV15 and TRBJ2-7; D may be TRBD2 (5 bases). This CDR3 region has 16 residues. The V end lost 1 base, the J end lost 2 bases, and 15 bases lay between the germline ends. Looked up from germline, CDR1 is LNHNV and CDR2 is YYDKDF (reference sequence). The CDR3 sequence: CATSRGTGGLTYEQYF. CDR3 DNA: TGTGCCACCAGCAGAGGGACTGGCGGGTTAACCTACGAGCAGTACTTC.

The chain recombines TRBV29-1 with TRBJ2-3; no firm D call. Germline CDR1 reads SQVTM; CDR2 reads ANQGSEA. This CDR3 has 13 residues. V was pared by 2 bases and J by 2 bases, with 8 bases between. The CDR3 DNA reads TGCAGCGTTGAATGGCGGTACACAGATACGCAGTATTTT. This translates into CSVEWRYTDTQYF.

The chain links TRBV7-6 to TRBJ1-6; D might be TRBD1 (6 bases). CDR3 size: 13 residues. Trimming removed 5 bases from V and 10 bases from J, with 12 bases in between. Germline loops: CDR1 SGHVS, CDR2 FNYEAQ. The CDR3 protein is CASSTDSRSPLHF. CDR3 nucleotide sequence: TGTGCCAGCAGCACGGACAGCCGATCACCCCTCCACTTT.

This chain uses TRBV9 with TRBJ2-2; the D is unclear. There are 13 residues in the CDR3. Between the trimmed V and J ends, which lost 2 bases and 4 bases, there was a span of 6 bases. Germline CDR1 is SGDLS and CDR2 is YYNGEE. As DNA, the CDR3 is TGTGCCAGCAGCGTTTCGGGCACCGGGGAGCTGTTTTTT. Translating it yields CASSVSGTGELFF. The whole variable domain, remainder taken from reference TRBV9 and TRBJ2-2, is DSGVTQTPKHLITATGQRVTLRCSPRSGDLSVYWYQQSLDQGLQFLIQYYNGEERAKGNILERFSAQQFPDLHSELNLSSLELGDSALYFCASSVSGTGELFFGEGSRLTVL.

The rearrangement uses TRBV2 and TRBJ2-1, with 7 bases fitting TRBD2. The germline V gene encodes CDR1 SNHLY and CDR2 FYNNEI. V was pared by 6 bases and J by 0 bases, with 2 bases of the junction left unmatched. The CDR3 extends over 14 amino acids. CDR3 nucleotide sequence: TGTGCCAGCAGCGGACTAGTCTCCTACAATGAGCAGTTCTTC. This codes for CASSGLVSYNEQFF.

This clone was recorded a few times. The chain carries TRBV14 and TRBJ1-1; D remains ambiguous. Trimming shortened V by 3 bases and J by 0 bases, and 8 bases separated the two germline ends. The CDR3 contains 14 residues. Looked up from germline, CDR1 is SGHDN and CDR2 is FVKESK. For the CDR3, the DNA is TGTGCCAGCAGCCAGGAGCTCATGAACACTGAAGCTTTCTTT. Translated: CASSQELMNTEAFF.

V and J are TRBV7-8 and TRBJ2-1, with 9 bases aligning to TRBD2. The CDR3 has 15 amino acids. The V gene's germline CDR1 is SGHVS and CDR2 FQNEAQ. J gave up 8 bases and V 3 bases, and 8 bases lay outside the gene matches. The CDR3: CASSFSGRRSDEQFF. CDR3 DNA sequence: TGTGCCAGCAGCTTCAGCGGGAGGAGGAGCGATGAGCAGTTCTTC.

J is TRBJ2-3 and V is TRBV6-4; 13 bases are shared with TRBD2. After removal of 3 bases from V and 2 bases from J, the junction contained 2 bases not matched to a gene. Germline assignment: CDR1 MRHNA and CDR2 SNTAGT. CDR3 length equals 16 residues. The CDR3 DNA sequence: TGTGCCAGCAGTGAAACTAGCGGGAGGGCCACAGATACGCAGTATTTT. Protein product: CASSETSGRATDTQYF.

Here the CDR3 DNA reads TGTGCCAGCAGCTCCGGGGAGCTGTTTTTT. Its protein product is CASSSGELFF. The rearrangement uses TRBV12-3 or TRBV12-4 and TRBJ2-2; D remains ambiguous. V was pared by 6 bases and J by 6 bases, with 2 bases between. This CDR3 spans 10 amino acids.

V and J are TRBV5-3 and TRBJ2-7, with a weak D call TRBD1 (6 bases). TRBV5-3 is given ORF status, its function remaining uncertain. V was trimmed by 4 bases and J by 0 bases, leaving 11 bases between them. The CDR3 is 14 residues long. CDR3 coding DNA: TGTGCCAGAAGCACGGGACACCTCTCCTACGAGCAGTACTTC. Its translation: CARSTGHLSYEQYF.

The chain has TRBV27 and TRBJ1-2; 7 bases map to TRBD1. Germline V gene lookup returns CDR1 MNHEY and CDR2 SMNVEV (reference sequence). The CDR3 extends over 14 amino acids. J lost 5 bases, V lost 5 bases, and 8 bases had no gene match. CDR3 region: CASSPTGSLYGYTF. CDR3 sequence (DNA): TGTGCCAGCAGTCCGACAGGGAGTCTTTATGGCTACACCTTC.

This chain uses TRBV7-9 with TRBJ1-6, with 7 bases lining up with TRBD1. Germline V gene lookup returns CDR1 SEHNR and CDR2 FQNEAQ (reference sequence). CDR3 length equals 14 residues. V lost 3 bases, J lost 6 bases, and 2 bases stayed unmatched. CDR3 coding DNA: TGTGCCAGCAGCTTCGGACAGGCTAATTCACCCCTCCACTTT. Translating gives CASSFGQANSPLHF. The full variable domain, its missing parts supplied by reference TRBV7-9 and TRBJ1-6, is DTGVSQNPRHKITKRGQNVTFRCDPISEHNRLYWYRQTLGQGPEFLTYFQNEAQLEKSRLLSDRFSAERPKGSFSTLEIQRTEQGDSAMYLCASSFGQANSPLHFGNGTRLTVT.

V usage is TRBV4-3 and J usage is TRBJ2-5; D is undetermined. Germline V gene data show CDR1 as LGHNA and CDR2 as YSLEER. The CDR3 sequence is 13 residues long. The V end lost 0 bases, the J end lost 5 bases, and 7 bases lay between the germline ends. The CDR3 DNA is TGCGCCAGCAGCCAAGAGAACCGGGAGACCCAGTACTTC. Translating it yields CASSQENRETQYF.

The chain recombines TRBV27 with TRBJ2-5; 8 nucleotides align to TRBD1. V lost 8 bases and J lost 2; bases outside the gene matches: 13. The CDR3 consists of 16 residues. Germline V gene sequence: CDR1 MNHEY, CDR2 SMNVEV (reference sequence). The CDR3 protein is CASSSLGRGRQETQYF. In DNA, the CDR3 is TGTGCCAGCTCGAGTTTAGGCAGGGGGCGTCAAGAGACCCAGTACTTC.

The CDR3 region has the DNA TGTGCCAGCAGCACGGGGAACTACGAGCAGTACTTC. It codes for CASSTGNYEQYF. The genes are TRBV9 and TRBJ2-7, with D perhaps matching TRBD2 (5 bases). Germline CDR1 reads SGDLS; CDR2 reads YYNGEE. CDR3 length equals 12 residues. Trimming pared 4 bases from V and 3 bases from J, leaving 8 bases between.

The chain links TRBV28 to TRBJ2-7, with D perhaps matching TRBD2 (6 bases). The germline CDR1 and CDR2 sequences are MDHEN and SYDVKM. V lost 3 bases and J 3 bases, leaving 15 bases between the germline ends. This CDR3 has 15 residues. CDR3 DNA: TGTGCCAGCAGTTTTTTTCGGGGGTTGGGCTACGAGCAGTACTTC. This sequence encodes CASSFFRGLGYEQYF.

The rearrangement joins TRBV6-2 or TRBV6-3 to TRBJ1-1; maybe TRBD1 (6 bases). Deletions cut 2 bases from V and 1 base from J, with 11 bases between. This CDR3 is built from 15 residues. Germline loops: CDR1 MNHEY, CDR2 SVGEGT. As DNA, the CDR3 is TGTGCCAGCAGTTACGGGGTCAGGGGGAACACTGAAGCTTTCTTT. Protein: CASSYGVRGNTEAFF.

As DNA, the CDR3 is TGTGCCAGCAGTTACAGAAGCGGGACCGACCTCGAACTTTACGAGCAGTACTTC. It codes for CASSYRSGTDLELYEQYF. The chain links TRBV6-2 or TRBV6-3 to TRBJ2-7; 7 bases fit TRBD2. This CDR3 has 18 amino acids. The junction had 17 bases not matched to a gene; V was cut back by 2 bases and J by 4 bases. Looked up from germline, CDR1 is MNHEY and CDR2 is SVGEGT.

V and J are TRBV19 and TRBJ1-1, with a tentative D call TRBD1 (5 bases). This CDR3 is 14 amino acids long. Trimming stripped 10 bases from V and 4 bases from J, with 19 bases between. Germline CDR1 and CDR2: LNHDA and SQIVND (reference sequence). CDR3: CATRPPGDSTEAFF. The DNA for the CDR3 is TGTGCCACCCGGCCCCCGGGGGACTCCACTGAAGCTTTCTTT. Full variable domain (outside the CDR3, taken from reference TRBV19 and TRBJ1-1): DGGITQSPKYLFRKEGQNVTLSCEQNLNHDAMYWYRQDPGQGLRLIYYSQIVNDFQKGDIAEGYSVSREKKESFPLTVTSAQKNPTAFYLCATRPPGDSTEAFFGQGTRLTVV.

The rearrangement uses TRBV15 and TRBJ2-7; 15 bases agree with TRBD2. In germline, CDR1 is LNHNV, CDR2 YYDKDF (reference sequence). This CDR3 spans 16 amino acids. V trimming: 1 base; J trimming: 4 bases; junction bases outside the gene matches: 2. Here the CDR3 DNA reads TGTGCCACCAGCAGAGGGACTAGCGGGAGGGGGTACGAGCAGTACTTC. It encodes CATSRGTSGRGYEQYF.

The rearrangement uses TRBV9 and TRBJ1-2; TRBD1 might be the D (5 bases). Trimming removed 0 bases at V and 4 bases at J, with 7 bases between. This CDR3 has 13 amino acids. Germline CDR1 and CDR2: SGDLS and YYNGEE. The CDR3 sequence: CASSVDQGYGYTF. As DNA, the CDR3 is TGTGCCAGCAGCGTAGACCAGGGCTATGGCTACACCTTC.

The chain joins TRBV29-1 to TRBJ2-2, with TRBD2 identical over 8 bases. The CDR3 has 18 amino acids. V gave up 1 base and J gave up 6 bases; unmatched junction bases: 16. CDR1 and CDR2 from the germline V gene are SQVTM and ANQGSEA. The CDR3, as DNA: TGCAGCGTTGAAGGGTTGGCAACCGGGACTAGTAAGGCCGGGGAGCTGTTTTTT. This sequence encodes CSVEGLATGTSKAGELFF.

The chain couples TRBV30 to TRBJ1-1, with D possibly being TRBD1 (6 bases). In germline, CDR1 is GTSNPN, CDR2 SVGIG (reference sequence). This CDR3 has 12 amino acids. V dropped 5 bases and J dropped 3 bases, with 10 bases sitting between them. CDR3 residues: CAWGQRHTEAFF. The CDR3 region has the DNA TGTGCCTGGGGACAGAGGCACACTGAAGCTTTCTTT.

The chain combines TRBV30 with TRBJ2-7; possible D gene TRBD2, 5 bases. V was clipped by 1 base and J by 3 bases, with 16 bases between them. The CDR3 sequence is 15 residues long. CDR1 GTSNPN and CDR2 SVGIG come from the germline V gene (reference sequence). This CDR3 reads CAWSADRSGNYEQYF. The CDR3 DNA is TGTGCCTGGAGTGCCGACCGGTCCGGGAACTACGAGCAGTACTTC. Drawing the rest from reference TRBV30 and TRBJ2-7, the complete variable domain is SQTIHQWPATLVQPVGSPLSLECTVEGTSNPNLYWYRQAAGRGLQLLFYSVGIGQISSEVPQNLSASRPQDRQFILSSKKLLLSDSGFYLCAWSADRSGNYEQYFGPGTRLTVT.

As regards this clone: At one boundary the junction diverges from the germline segment, which might be a read error. This chain links TRBV19 with TRBJ1-4; D is possibly TRBD1 (6 bases). Germline CDR1 LNHDA, CDR2 SQIVND (reference sequence). The CDR3 covers 16 residues. The chain's CDR3 is CASSTSTGHRNEKLLF. CDR3 bases: TGTGCCAGTAGTACCAGCACGGGACACCGTAATGAAAAACTGCTTTTT. Complete variable domain (other parts from reference TRBV19 and TRBJ1-4): DGGITQSPKYLFRKEGQNVTLSCEQNLNHDAMYWYRQDPGQGLRLIYYSQIVNDFQKGDIAEGYSVSREKKESFPLTVTSAQKNPTAFYLCASSTSTGHRNEKLLFGSGTQLSVL.